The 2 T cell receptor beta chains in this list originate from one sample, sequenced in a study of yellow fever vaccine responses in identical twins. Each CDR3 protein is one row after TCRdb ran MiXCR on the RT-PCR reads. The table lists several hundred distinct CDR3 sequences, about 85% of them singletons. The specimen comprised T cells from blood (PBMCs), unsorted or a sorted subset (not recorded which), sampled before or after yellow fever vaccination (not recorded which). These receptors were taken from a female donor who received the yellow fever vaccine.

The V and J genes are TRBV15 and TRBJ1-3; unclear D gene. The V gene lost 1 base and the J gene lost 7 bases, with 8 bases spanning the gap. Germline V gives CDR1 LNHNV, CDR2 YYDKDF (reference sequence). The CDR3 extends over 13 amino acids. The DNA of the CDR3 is TGTGCCACCAGCAGAGTACCTTCGAACACCATATATTTT. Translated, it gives CATSRVPSNTIYF.

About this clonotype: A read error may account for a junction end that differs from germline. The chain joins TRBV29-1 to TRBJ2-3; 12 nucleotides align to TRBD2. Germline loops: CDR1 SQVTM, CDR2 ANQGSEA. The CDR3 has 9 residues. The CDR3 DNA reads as TGCAGCGTTGACGGACTAGCGGGGTTT. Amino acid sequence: CSVDGLAGF.